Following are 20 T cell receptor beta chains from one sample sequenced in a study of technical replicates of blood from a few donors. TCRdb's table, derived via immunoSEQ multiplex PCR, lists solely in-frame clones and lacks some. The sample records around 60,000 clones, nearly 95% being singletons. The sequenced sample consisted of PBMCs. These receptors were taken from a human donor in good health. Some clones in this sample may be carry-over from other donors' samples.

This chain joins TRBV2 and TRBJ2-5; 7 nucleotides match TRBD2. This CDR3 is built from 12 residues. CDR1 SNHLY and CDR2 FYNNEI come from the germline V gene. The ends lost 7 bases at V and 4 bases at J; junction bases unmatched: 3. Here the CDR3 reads CASKRGAETQYF. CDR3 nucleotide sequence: TGTGCCAGCAAGCGGGGTGCAGAGACCCAGTACTTC.

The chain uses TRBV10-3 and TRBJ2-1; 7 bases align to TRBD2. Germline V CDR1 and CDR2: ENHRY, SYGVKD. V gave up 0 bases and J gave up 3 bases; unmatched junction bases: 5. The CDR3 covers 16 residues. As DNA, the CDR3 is TGTGCCATCAGTGAGTCCTGGGCTAGCGGCTACAATGAGCAGTTCTTC. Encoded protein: CAISESWASGYNEQFF.

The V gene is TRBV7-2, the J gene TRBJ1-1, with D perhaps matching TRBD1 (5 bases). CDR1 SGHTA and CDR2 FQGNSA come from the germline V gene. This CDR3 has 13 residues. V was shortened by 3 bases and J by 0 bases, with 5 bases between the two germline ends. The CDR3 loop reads CASSFRVNTEAFF. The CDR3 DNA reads TGTGCCAGCAGCTTCAGGGTGAACACTGAAGCTTTCTTT.

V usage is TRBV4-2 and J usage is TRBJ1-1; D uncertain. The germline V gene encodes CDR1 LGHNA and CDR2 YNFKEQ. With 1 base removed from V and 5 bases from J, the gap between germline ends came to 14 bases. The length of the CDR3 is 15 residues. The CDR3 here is CASSQADGGGTEAFF. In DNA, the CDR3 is TGTGCCAGCAGCCAAGCTGACGGAGGTGGAACTGAAGCTTTCTTT.

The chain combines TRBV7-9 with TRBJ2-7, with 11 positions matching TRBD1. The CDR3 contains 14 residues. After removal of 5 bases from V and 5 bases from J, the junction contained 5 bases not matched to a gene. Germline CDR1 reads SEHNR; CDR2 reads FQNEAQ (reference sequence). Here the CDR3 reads CASSPGQGVHEQYF. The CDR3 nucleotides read TGTGCCAGCAGCCCGGGACAGGGGGTCCACGAGCAGTACTTC.

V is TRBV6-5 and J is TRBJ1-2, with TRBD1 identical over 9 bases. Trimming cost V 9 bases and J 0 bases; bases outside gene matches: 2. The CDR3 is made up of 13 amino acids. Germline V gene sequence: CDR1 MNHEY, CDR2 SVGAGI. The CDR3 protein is CASWTGANYGYTF. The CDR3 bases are TGTGCCAGTTGGACAGGGGCTAACTATGGCTACACCTTC.

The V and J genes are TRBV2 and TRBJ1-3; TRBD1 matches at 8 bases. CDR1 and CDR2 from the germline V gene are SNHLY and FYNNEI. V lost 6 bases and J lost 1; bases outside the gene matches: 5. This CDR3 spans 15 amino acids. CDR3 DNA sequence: TGTGCCAGCAGAGCAGGGGGCTTGTCTGGAAACACCATATATTTT. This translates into CASRAGGLSGNTIYF.

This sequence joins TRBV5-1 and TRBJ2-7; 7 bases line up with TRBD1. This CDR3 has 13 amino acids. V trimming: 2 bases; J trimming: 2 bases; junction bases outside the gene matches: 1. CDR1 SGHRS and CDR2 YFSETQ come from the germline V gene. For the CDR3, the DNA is TGCGCCAGCAGCTTCGGGACAGCCTACGAGCAGTACTTC. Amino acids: CASSFGTAYEQYF.

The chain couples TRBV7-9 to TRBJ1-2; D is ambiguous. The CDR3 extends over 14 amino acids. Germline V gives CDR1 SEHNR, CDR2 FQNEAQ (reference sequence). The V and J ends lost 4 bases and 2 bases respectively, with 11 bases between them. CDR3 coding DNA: TGTGCCAGCAGCTCGCGGGCGGCAAACTATGGCTACACCTTC. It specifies CASSSRAANYGYTF.

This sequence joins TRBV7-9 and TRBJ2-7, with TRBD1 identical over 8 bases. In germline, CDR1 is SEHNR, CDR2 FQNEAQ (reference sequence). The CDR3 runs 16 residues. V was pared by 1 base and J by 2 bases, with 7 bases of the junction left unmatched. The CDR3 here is CASSLVQTGDPYEQYF. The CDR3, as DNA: TGTGCCAGCAGCTTAGTCCAGACAGGGGACCCCTACGAGCAGTACTTC. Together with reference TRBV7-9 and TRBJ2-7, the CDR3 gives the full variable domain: DTGVSQNPRHKITKRGQNVTFRCDPISEHNRLYWYRQTLGQGPEFLTYFQNEAQLEKSRLLSDRFSAERPKGSFSTLEIQRTEQGDSAMYLCASSLVQTGDPYEQYFGPGTRLTVT.

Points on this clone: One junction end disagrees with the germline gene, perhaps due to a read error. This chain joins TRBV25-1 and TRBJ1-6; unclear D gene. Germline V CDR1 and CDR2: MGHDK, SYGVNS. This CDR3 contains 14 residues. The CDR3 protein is CASSRSSNNSPLHF. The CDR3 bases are TGTGCCAGCAGCCGGAGCTCCAATAATTCACCCCTCCACTTT. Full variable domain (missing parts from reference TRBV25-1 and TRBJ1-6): EADIYQTPRYLVIGTGKKITLECSQTMGHDKMYWYQQDPGMELHLIHYSYGVNSTEKGDLSSESTVSRIRTEHFPLTLESARPSHTSQYLCASSRSSNNSPLHFGNGTRLTVT.

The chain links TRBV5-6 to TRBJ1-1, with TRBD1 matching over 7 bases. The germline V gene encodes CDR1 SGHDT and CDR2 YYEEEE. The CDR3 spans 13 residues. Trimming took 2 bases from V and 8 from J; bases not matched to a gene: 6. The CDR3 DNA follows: TGTGCCAGCAGCTTTCCAGGGGGAGCCGAAGCTTTCTTT. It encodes CASSFPGGAEAFF.

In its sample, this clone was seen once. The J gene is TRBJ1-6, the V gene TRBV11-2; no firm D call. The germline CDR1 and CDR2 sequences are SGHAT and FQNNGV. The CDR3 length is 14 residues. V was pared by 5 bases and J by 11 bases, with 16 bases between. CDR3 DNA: TGTGCCAGCAGCCCTCAACCGGGAAGGACACCCCTCCACTTT. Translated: CASSPQPGRTPLHF.

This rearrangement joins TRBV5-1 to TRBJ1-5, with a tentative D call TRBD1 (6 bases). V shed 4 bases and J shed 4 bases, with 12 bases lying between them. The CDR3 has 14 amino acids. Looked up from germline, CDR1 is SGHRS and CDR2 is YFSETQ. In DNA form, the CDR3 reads TGCGCCAGCAGCCCCGGGACAAGGAATCAGCCCCAGCATTTT. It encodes CASSPGTRNQPQHF.

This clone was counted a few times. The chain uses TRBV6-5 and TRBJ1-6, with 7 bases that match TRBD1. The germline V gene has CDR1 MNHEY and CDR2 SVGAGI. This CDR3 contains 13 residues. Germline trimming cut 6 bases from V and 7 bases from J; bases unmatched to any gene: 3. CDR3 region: CASRQQGNSPLHF. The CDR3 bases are TGTGCCAGCAGGCAACAGGGGAATTCACCCCTCCACTTT.

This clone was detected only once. The CDR3 DNA reads as TGTGCCAGCAGTTACGTCGACAGGCGCAATCAGCCCCAGCATTTT. Its protein is CASSYVDRRNQPQHF. The V call is TRBV7-7, the J call TRBJ1-5, with D perhaps matching TRBD1 (6 bases). V gave up 6 bases and J gave up 2 bases, with 14 bases separating them. The CDR3 totals 15 residues. The germline gives CDR1 SSHAT, CDR2 FNYEAQ (reference sequence).

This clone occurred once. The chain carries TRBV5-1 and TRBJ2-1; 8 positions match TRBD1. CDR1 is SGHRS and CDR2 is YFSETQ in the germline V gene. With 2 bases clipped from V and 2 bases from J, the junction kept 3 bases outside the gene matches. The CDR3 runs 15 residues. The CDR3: CASSLQGEPYNEQFF. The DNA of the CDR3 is TGCGCCAGCAGCTTACAGGGGGAACCCTACAATGAGCAGTTCTTC. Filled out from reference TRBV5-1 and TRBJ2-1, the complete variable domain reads KAGVTQTPRYLIKTRGQQVTLSCSPISGHRSVSWYQQTPGQGLQFLFEYFSETQRNKGNFPGRFSGRQFSNSRSEMNVSTLELGDSALYLCASSLQGEPYNEQFFGPGTRLTVL.

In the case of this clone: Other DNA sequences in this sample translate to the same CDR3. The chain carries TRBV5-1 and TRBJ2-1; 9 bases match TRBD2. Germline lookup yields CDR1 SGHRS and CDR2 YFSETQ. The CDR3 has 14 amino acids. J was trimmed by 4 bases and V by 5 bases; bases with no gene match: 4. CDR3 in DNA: TGCGCCAGCAGTTCAAGCGGGGGGTACAATGAGCAGTTCTTC. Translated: CASSSSGGYNEQFF.

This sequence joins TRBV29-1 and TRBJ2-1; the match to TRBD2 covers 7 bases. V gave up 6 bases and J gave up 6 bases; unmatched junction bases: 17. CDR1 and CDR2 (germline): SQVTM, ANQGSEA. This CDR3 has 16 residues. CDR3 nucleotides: TGCAGCGTCTTTCCGTGGGAGGGCCCCCTCGTCAATGAGCAGTTCTTC. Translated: CSVFPWEGPLVNEQFF.

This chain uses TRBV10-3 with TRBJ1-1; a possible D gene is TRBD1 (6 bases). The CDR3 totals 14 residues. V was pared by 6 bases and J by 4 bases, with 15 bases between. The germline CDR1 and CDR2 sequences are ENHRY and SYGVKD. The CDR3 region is CAIREGQPFTEAFF. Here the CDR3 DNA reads TGTGCCATCAGGGAAGGACAGCCTTTCACTGAAGCTTTCTTT.